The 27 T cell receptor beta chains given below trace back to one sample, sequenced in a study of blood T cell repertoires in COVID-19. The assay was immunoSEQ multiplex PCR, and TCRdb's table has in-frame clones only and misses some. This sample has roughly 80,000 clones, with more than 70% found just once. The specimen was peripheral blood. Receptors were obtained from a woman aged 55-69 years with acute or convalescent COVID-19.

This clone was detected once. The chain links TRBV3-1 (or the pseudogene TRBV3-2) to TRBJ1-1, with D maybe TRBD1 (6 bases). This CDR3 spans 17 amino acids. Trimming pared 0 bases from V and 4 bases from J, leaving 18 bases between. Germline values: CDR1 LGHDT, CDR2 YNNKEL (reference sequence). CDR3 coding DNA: TGTGCCAGCAGCCAAGAGACAGGTCGCCTTGCCTTCACTGAAGCTTTCTTT. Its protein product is CASSQETGRLAFTEAFF.

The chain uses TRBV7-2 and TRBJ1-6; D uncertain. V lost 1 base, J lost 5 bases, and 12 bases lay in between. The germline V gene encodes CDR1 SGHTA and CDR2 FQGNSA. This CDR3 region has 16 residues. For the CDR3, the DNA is TGTGCCAGCAGCTTAGGGGGAGGTTCTAATAATTCACCCCTCCACTTT. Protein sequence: CASSLGGGSNNSPLHF.

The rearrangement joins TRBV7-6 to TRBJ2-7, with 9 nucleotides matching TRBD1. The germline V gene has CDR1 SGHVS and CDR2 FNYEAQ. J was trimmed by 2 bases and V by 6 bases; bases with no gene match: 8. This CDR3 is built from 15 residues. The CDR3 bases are TGTGCCAGCAGTCCCACCGGGACAGGGACCTACGAGCAGTACTTC. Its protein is CASSPTGTGTYEQYF.

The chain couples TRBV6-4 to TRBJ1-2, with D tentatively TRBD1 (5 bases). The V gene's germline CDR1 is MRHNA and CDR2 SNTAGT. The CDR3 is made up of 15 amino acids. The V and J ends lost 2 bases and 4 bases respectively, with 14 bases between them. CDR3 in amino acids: CASSDGGARGYGYTF. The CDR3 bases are TGTGCCAGCAGTGACGGTGGGGCGCGGGGCTATGGCTACACCTTC.

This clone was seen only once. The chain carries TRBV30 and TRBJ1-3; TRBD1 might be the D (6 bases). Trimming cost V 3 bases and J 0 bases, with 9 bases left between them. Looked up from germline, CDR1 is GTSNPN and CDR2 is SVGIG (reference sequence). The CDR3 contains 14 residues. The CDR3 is CAWRTGSSGNTIYF. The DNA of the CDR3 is TGTGCCTGGAGAACAGGGAGCTCTGGAAACACCATATATTTT. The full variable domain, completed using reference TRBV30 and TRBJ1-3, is SQTIHQWPATLVQPVGSPLSLECTVEGTSNPNLYWYRQAAGRGLQLLFYSVGIGQISSEVPQNLSASRPQDRQFILSSKKLLLSDSGFYLCAWRTGSSGNTIYFGEGSWLTVV.

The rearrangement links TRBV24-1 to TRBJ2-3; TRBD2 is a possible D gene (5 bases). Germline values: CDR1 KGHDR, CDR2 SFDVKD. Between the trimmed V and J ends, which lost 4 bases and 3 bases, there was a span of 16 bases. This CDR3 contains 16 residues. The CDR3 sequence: CATSDSTGSQTDTQYF. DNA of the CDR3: TGTGCCACCAGTGACTCGACGGGGAGTCAGACAGATACGCAGTATTTT.

CDR3 sequence: CASSQGPGQGSEKLFF. In nucleotides, the CDR3 is TGTGCCAGCAGCCAGGGCCCGGGACAGGGTAGTGAAAAACTGTTTTTT. This chain links TRBV3-1 (or the pseudogene TRBV3-2) with TRBJ1-4; 9 nucleotides match TRBD1. The CDR3 covers 16 residues. Looked up from germline, CDR1 is LGHDT and CDR2 is YNNKEL (reference sequence). Trimming took 3 bases from V and 7 from J; bases not matched to a gene: 9.

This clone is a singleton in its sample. As DNA, the CDR3 is TGTGCCACCTCGGGATCCCCAAAGGGAGCTTTCTTT. Translating it yields CATSGSPKGAFF. The V gene is TRBV28, the J gene TRBJ1-1; no clear D gene. Germline CDR1 and CDR2: MDHEN and SYDVKM. This CDR3 comprises 12 residues. Deletions cut 10 bases from V and 10 bases from J, with 19 bases between.

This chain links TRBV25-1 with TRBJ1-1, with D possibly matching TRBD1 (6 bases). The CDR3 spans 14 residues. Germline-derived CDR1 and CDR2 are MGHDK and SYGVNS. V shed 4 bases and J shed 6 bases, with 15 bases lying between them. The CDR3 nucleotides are TGTGCCAGCAGTGGAGTTGGACAGCCCGCTGAAGCTTTCTTT. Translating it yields CASSGVGQPAEAFF.

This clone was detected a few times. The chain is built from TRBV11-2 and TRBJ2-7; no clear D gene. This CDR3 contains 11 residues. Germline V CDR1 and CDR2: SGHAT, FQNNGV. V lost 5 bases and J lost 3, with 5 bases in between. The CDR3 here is CASSQNYEQYF. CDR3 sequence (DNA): TGTGCCAGCAGCCAAAACTACGAGCAGTACTTC.

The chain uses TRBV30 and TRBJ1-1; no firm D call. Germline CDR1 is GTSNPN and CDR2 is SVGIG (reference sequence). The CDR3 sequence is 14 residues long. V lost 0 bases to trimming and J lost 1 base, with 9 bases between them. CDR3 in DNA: TGTGCCTGGAGTGTAGGACTTACGAACACTGAAGCTTTCTTT. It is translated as CAWSVGLTNTEAFF.

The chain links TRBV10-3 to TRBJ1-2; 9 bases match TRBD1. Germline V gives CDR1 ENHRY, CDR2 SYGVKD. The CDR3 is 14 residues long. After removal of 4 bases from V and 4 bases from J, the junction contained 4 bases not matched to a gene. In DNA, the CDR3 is TGTGCCATCAGTGGGCTGACAGGGGGCTATGGCTACACCTTC. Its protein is CAISGLTGGYGYTF.

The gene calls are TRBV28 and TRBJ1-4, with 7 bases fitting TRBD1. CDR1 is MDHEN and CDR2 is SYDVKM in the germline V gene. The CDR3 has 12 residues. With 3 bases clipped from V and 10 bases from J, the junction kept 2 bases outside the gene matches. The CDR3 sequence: CASSFGQAKLFF. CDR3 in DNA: TGTGCCAGCAGTTTTGGACAGGCAAAACTGTTTTTT.

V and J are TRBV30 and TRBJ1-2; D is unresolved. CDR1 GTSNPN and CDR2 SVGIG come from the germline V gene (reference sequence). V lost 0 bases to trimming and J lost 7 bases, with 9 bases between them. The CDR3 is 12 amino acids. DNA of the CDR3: TGTGCCTGGAGTGTCCCCGGAGGTGGCTACACCTTC. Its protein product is CAWSVPGGGYTF.

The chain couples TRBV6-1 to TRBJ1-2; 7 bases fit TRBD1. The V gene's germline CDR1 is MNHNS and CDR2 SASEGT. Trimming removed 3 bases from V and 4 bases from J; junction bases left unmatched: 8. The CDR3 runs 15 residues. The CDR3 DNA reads TGTGCCAGCAGTGACCTCCAGGGGGTTTTCTATGGCTACACCTTC. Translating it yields CASSDLQGVFYGYTF.

Here the CDR3 reads CASSWGTPREQFF. CDR3 in DNA: TGTGCCAGCAGTTGGGGGACTCCCCGGGAGCAGTTCTTC. This rearrangement joins TRBV12-3 or TRBV12-4 to TRBJ2-1, with a weak D call TRBD2 (6 bases). The CDR3 consists of 13 residues. Deletions cut 4 bases from V and 10 bases from J, with 14 bases between.

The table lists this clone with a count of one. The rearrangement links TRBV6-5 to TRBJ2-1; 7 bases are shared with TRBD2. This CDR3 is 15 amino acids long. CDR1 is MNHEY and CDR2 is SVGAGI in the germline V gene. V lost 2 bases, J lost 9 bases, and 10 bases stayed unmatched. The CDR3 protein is CASSYRLAELVEQFF. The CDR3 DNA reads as TGTGCCAGCAGTTACCGCCTAGCGGAGCTAGTTGAGCAGTTCTTC.

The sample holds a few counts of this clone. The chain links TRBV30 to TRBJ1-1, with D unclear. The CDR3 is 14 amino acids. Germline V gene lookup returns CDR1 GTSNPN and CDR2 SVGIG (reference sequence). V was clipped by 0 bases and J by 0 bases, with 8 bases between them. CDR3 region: CAWSVRGVNTEAFF. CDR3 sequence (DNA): TGTGCCTGGAGTGTACGGGGTGTGAACACTGAAGCTTTCTTT.

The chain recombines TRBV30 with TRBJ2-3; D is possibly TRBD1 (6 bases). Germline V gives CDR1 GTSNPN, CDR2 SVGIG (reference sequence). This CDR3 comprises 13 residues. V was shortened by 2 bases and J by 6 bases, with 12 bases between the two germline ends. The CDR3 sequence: CAWSSGAADTQYF. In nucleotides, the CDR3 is TGTGCCTGGAGTTCAGGGGCCGCGGATACGCAGTATTTT.

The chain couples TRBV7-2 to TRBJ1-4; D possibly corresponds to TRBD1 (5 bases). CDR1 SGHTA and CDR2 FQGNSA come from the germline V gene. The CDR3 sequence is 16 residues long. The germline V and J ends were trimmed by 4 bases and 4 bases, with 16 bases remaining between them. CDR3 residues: CASSSSGGTVNEKLFF. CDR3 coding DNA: TGTGCCAGCAGCTCCAGCGGGGGGACGGTTAATGAAAAACTGTTTTTT.

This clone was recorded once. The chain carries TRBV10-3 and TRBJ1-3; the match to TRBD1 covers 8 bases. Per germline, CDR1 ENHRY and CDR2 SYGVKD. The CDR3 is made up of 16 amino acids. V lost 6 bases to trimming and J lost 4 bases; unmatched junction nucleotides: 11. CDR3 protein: CAISGQGLQTGNTIYF. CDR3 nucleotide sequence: TGTGCCATCAGCGGACAGGGACTACAAACCGGAAACACCATATATTTT.

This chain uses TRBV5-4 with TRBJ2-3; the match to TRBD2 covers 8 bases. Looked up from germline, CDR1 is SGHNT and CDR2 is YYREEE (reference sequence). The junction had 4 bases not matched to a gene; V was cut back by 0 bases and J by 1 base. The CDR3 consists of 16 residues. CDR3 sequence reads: CASSLVGRGGTDTQYF. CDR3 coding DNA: TGTGCCAGCAGCTTGGTGGGGCGGGGGGGCACAGATACGCAGTATTTT.

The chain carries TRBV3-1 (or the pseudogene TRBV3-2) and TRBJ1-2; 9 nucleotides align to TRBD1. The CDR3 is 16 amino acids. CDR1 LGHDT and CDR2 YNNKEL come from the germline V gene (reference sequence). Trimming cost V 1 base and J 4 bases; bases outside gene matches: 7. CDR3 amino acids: CASSQGDREERYGYTF. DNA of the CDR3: TGTGCCAGCAGCCAAGGGGACAGGGAAGAGCGCTATGGCTACACCTTC.

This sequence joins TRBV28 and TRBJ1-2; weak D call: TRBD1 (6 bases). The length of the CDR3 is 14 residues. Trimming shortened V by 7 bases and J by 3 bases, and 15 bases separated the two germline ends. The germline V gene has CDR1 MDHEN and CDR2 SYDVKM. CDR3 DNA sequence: TGTGCCAGCACCGTCGAACAGGGAGACTATGGCTACACCTTC. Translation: CASTVEQGDYGYTF.

In nucleotides, the CDR3 is TGTGCCAGCAGCCCCCAGACTAACTATGGCTACACCTTC. It codes for CASSPQTNYGYTF. V usage is TRBV11-2 and J usage is TRBJ1-2; D unresolved. Germline V lookup: CDR1 SGHAT, CDR2 FQNNGV. The CDR3 sequence is 13 residues long. Trimming took 5 bases from V and 0 from J, leaving 7 bases between them.

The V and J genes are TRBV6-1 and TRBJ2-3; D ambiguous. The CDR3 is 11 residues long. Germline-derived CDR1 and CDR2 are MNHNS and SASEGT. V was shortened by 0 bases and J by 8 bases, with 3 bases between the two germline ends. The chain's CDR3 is CASSEARTQYF. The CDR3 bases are TGTGCCAGCAGTGAAGCGCGTACGCAGTATTTT.

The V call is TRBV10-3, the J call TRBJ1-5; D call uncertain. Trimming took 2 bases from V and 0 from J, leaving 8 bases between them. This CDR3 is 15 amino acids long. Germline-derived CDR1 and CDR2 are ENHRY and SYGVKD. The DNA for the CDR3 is TGTGCCATCAGTGAGGTCCGGGGTAGCAATCAGCCCCAGCATTTT. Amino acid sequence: CAISEVRGSNQPQHF.